Presented here are 29 T cell receptor beta chains from one specimen sequenced in a study of T-cell reconstitution after alpha-beta-depleted transplantation in children. The TCRbeta library incorporated unique molecular identifiers. MiXCR, run by TCRdb on the PCR reads, gives a single entry per CDR3 protein. Of approximately 490,000 distinct CDR3 sequences in the sample, approximately 12% were seen once. Specimen: PBMCs from the stem cell graft donor, collected from the stem cell graft. These receptors were obtained from a human donor who donated a stem cell graft to a child with combined immunodeficiency.

The chain combines TRBV2 with TRBJ2-7, with 8 bases aligning to TRBD1. This CDR3 comprises 14 residues. The V gene end was trimmed by 6 bases and the J gene end by 4 bases; junction bases not matched to a gene: 8. Germline V CDR1 and CDR2: SNHLY, FYNNEI. The CDR3 loop reads CASRTATGVYEQYF. CDR3 coding DNA: TGTGCCAGCAGGACCGCGACAGGGGTGTACGAGCAGTACTTC.

The V gene is TRBV20-1, the J gene TRBJ2-5, with a weak D call TRBD2 (5 bases). Deletions cut 5 bases from V and 2 bases from J, with 9 bases between. The CDR3 length is 12 residues. CDR1 and CDR2 (germline): DFQATT, SNEGSKA (reference sequence). The CDR3 DNA reads TGCAGTGCTTACGGGGTTCAAGAGACCCAGTACTTC. Encoded protein: CSAYGVQETQYF.

V is TRBV11-2 and J is TRBJ2-3; the D gene is possibly TRBD2 (6 bases). Germline-derived CDR1 and CDR2 are SGHAT and FQNNGV. This CDR3 has 15 amino acids. V was trimmed by 4 bases and J by 4 bases, leaving 15 bases between them. In DNA, the CDR3 is TGTGCCAGCAGCTACACGGACGGGAGCGCAGATACGCAGTATTTT. Translated, it gives CASSYTDGSADTQYF.

The chain combines TRBV3-1 with TRBJ1-6; D unclear. With 1 base removed from V and 9 bases from J, the gap between germline ends came to 10 bases. From germline, CDR1 is LGHDT and CDR2 YNNKEL (reference sequence). CDR3 length equals 14 residues. The CDR3 protein is CASSQAVRTSPLHF. The CDR3 DNA is TGTGCCAGCAGCCAAGCTGTGAGGACTTCACCCCTCCACTTT.

With respect to this clonotype: Given a much more abundant clone one base away, this may be a read error. The rearrangement uses TRBV7-7 and TRBJ2-2; no reliable D call. Germline CDR1 reads SSHAT; CDR2 reads FNYEAQ (reference sequence). The CDR3 contains 15 residues. DNA of the CDR3: TGTGCTAGCAGTCTCCAAAGGTCAAGAACCTGGGAGCTGTTTTTT. Residues: CASSLQRSRTWELFF.

The chain combines TRBV15 with TRBJ2-5; 7 positions agree with TRBD2. Trimming took 3 bases from V and 5 from J; bases not matched to a gene: 12. Germline CDR1 is LNHNV and CDR2 is YYDKDF (reference sequence). The CDR3 consists of 16 residues. This chain's CDR3 is CATSSNILGGIETQYF. The CDR3 nucleotides are TGTGCCACCAGCAGTAACATACTCGGGGGGATCGAGACCCAGTACTTC.

This clonotype appeared many times. The chain links TRBV18 to TRBJ1-1, with D perhaps TRBD1 (5 bases). The CDR3 is 16 residues long. The germline V gene encodes CDR1 KGHSH and CDR2 LQKENI. Deletions cut 2 bases from V and 1 base from J, with 14 bases between. The CDR3 nucleotides are TGTGCCAGCTCACCAGTGGGGGGTCCGTCGAACACTGAAGCTTTCTTT. The encoded protein is CASSPVGGPSNTEAFF.

V gene TRBV6-1 combines with J gene TRBJ2-7, with a possible D match to TRBD2 (6 bases). Between the trimmed V and J ends, which lost 4 bases and 2 bases, there was a span of 12 bases. CDR3 length: 14 residues. The V gene's germline CDR1 is MNHNS and CDR2 SASEGT. The CDR3 DNA reads TGTGCCAGCAGTGTGGGACTCCGAGCCTACGAGCAGTACTTC. As protein: CASSVGLRAYEQYF.

This clonotype has only a few counts. V and J are TRBV7-2 and TRBJ2-7, with TRBD2 matching 7 bases. J gave up 2 bases and V 1 base, and 2 bases lay outside the gene matches. Germline values: CDR1 SGHTA, CDR2 FQGNSA. This CDR3 spans 14 amino acids. CDR3 sequence (DNA): TGTGCCAGCAGCTTAGGGGAGGGACCCTACGAGCAGTACTTC. This encodes CASSLGEGPYEQYF.

This clonotype was found a few times. The chain links TRBV10-3 to TRBJ2-7, with 7 bases matching TRBD2. The CDR3 runs to 13 residues. Germline CDR1 and CDR2: ENHRY and SYGVKD. After removal of 11 bases from V and 3 bases from J, the junction contained 10 bases not matched to a gene. The CDR3 is CAAQSGALYEQYF. The CDR3 DNA follows: TGTGCCGCGCAAAGCGGGGCTCTCTACGAGCAGTACTTC.

This clonotype was detected ten times or more. This rearrangement joins TRBV9 to TRBJ2-3, with 7 bases fitting TRBD2. Germline assignment: CDR1 SGDLS and CDR2 YYNGEE. The CDR3 is made up of 16 amino acids. The V gene end was trimmed by 4 bases and the J gene end by 2 bases; junction bases not matched to a gene: 10. The CDR3 DNA follows: TGTGCCAGCAGCCACCCAAGAGCGGGACCCACAGATACGCAGTATTTT. Residues: CASSHPRAGPTDTQYF. Full variable domain (outside the CDR3, taken from reference TRBV9 and TRBJ2-3): DSGVTQTPKHLITATGQRVTLRCSPRSGDLSVYWYQQSLDQGLQFLIQYYNGEERAKGNILERFSAQQFPDLHSELNLSSLELGDSALYFCASSHPRAGPTDTQYFGPGTRLTVL.

Worth noting for this clonotype: This may be a read error: a much more frequent sequence differs by one nucleotide. The rearrangement links TRBV15 to TRBJ2-7, with TRBD2 matching 7 bases. This CDR3 region has 14 residues. CDR1 and CDR2 from the germline V gene are LNHNV and YYDKDF (reference sequence). The chain's CDR3 is CATSRDYGSGEQHF. CDR3 coding DNA: TGTGCCACCAGCAGAGATTACGGGAGCGGGGAGCAGCACTTC.

This clonotype was recorded at least ten times. The chain links TRBV4-2 to TRBJ1-3; D call uncertain. CDR1 and CDR2 from the germline V gene are LGHNA and YNFKEQ. The CDR3 loop spans 12 amino acids. V lost 6 bases to trimming and J lost 4 bases, with 7 bases between them. The CDR3 region is CASSPQGNTIYF. The CDR3 DNA sequence: TGTGCCAGCAGTCCACAGGGAAACACCATATATTTT.

In its sample, this clonotype was seen a few times. V usage is TRBV20-1 and J usage is TRBJ2-1; 8 bases fit TRBD2. The germline V gene has CDR1 DFQATT and CDR2 SNEGSKA (reference sequence). V trimming: 0 bases; J trimming: 8 bases; junction bases outside the gene matches: 12. This CDR3 is built from 16 residues. The CDR3 nucleotides are TGCAGTGCTAGAGATCCCGGGGGGGCGGGAGCCGATGAGCAGTTCTTC. It yields the protein CSARDPGGAGADEQFF.

The chain carries TRBV29-1 and TRBJ1-2, with D possibly matching TRBD1 (5 bases). CDR1 and CDR2 (germline): SQVTM, ANQGSEA. The CDR3 runs 20 residues. The V gene lost 3 bases and the J gene lost 1 base, with 30 bases spanning the gap. The DNA of the CDR3 is TGCAGCGTTGAGGGTTCTACTGACAGACTGAGGTCAAAAGTTAACTATGGCTACACCTTC. Translation: CSVEGSTDRLRSKVNYGYTF.

V usage is TRBV5-6 and J usage is TRBJ1-3, with no clear D. Trimming pared 3 bases from V and 0 bases from J, leaving 10 bases between. CDR1 and CDR2 from the germline V gene are SGHDT and YYEEEE. The CDR3 spans 15 residues. This CDR3 is CASSWTAPSGNTIYF. The CDR3 bases are TGTGCCAGCAGCTGGACGGCTCCCTCTGGAAACACCATATATTTT.

This clonotype was counted a few times. The CDR3 spells CAISESMGSEAFF. The DNA of the CDR3 is TGTGCCATCAGTGAGTCGATGGGCTCTGAAGCTTTCTTT. The chain links TRBV10-3 to TRBJ1-1; D not resolved. The CDR3 runs 13 residues. V lost 0 bases, J lost 6 bases, and 8 bases lay in between. CDR1 is ENHRY and CDR2 is SYGVKD in the germline V gene.

This clonotype was seen a few times. The J gene is TRBJ2-7, the V gene TRBV29-1, with D unresolved. This CDR3 has 10 residues. The germline gives CDR1 SQVTM, CDR2 ANQGSEA. V was trimmed by 6 bases and J by 3 bases, leaving 6 bases between them. The CDR3 coding sequence is TGCAGCGTAAAAAACTACGAGCAGTACTTC. This gives the protein CSVKNYEQYF.

This clonotype has a count of ten or more. This chain links TRBV30 with TRBJ1-1; D possibly corresponds to TRBD1 (5 bases). Trimming left V 8 bases short and J 4 bases short, with 14 bases between. CDR1 and CDR2 from the germline V gene are GTSNPN and SVGIG (reference sequence). This CDR3 has 12 residues. CDR3 nucleotides: TGTGCCGTCCAGGGTAGGAGCACTGAAGCTTTCTTT. This gives the protein CAVQGRSTEAFF. The variable domain in full, with the rest retrieved from reference TRBV30 and TRBJ1-1, is SQTIHQWPATLVQPVGSPLSLECTVEGTSNPNLYWYRQAAGRGLQLLFYSVGIGQISSEVPQNLSASRPQDRQFILSSKKLLLSDSGFYLCAVQGRSTEAFFGQGTRLTVV.

This rearrangement joins TRBV12-3 or TRBV12-4 to TRBJ2-3; 9 nucleotides line up with TRBD2. The CDR3 consists of 17 residues. V was pared by 2 bases and J by 5 bases, with 11 bases of the junction left unmatched. The CDR3 coding sequence is TGTGCCAGCAGTTTAAACGGAGCGGGGGGCCAGGGAGATACGCAGTATTTT. Amino acids: CASSLNGAGGQGDTQYF.

This clonotype was seen only a few times. The chain has TRBV12-3 or TRBV12-4 and TRBJ1-2; D unclear. V was clipped by 8 bases and J by 4 bases, with 23 bases between them. The CDR3 consists of 16 residues. The CDR3 DNA is TGTGCCAGCCGACCAAGCCGGGGTAGTTATTCCTATGGCTACACCTTC. Amino acids: CASRPSRGSYSYGYTF.

The rearrangement uses TRBV20-1 and TRBJ2-1, with 9 bases fitting TRBD1. Trimming removed 0 bases from V and 4 bases from J; junction bases left unmatched: 13. CDR3 length: 18 amino acids. The V gene's germline CDR1 is DFQATT and CDR2 SNEGSKA (reference sequence). CDR3 protein: CSARDLFRVGTGYNEQFF. CDR3 sequence (DNA): TGCAGTGCTAGAGACCTCTTCCGGGTAGGGACAGGGTACAATGAGCAGTTCTTC.

The chain joins TRBV5-5 to TRBJ1-4, with 8 bases matching TRBD1. Per the germline V gene, CDR1 is SGHKS and CDR2 is YYEKEE (reference sequence). The CDR3 has 17 residues. Trimming removed 1 base from V and 4 bases from J; junction bases left unmatched: 9. CDR3 nucleotides: TGTGCCAGCAGCTTGAAGGACAGGGCAGAGGGTAATGAAAAACTGTTTTTT. Encoded protein: CASSLKDRAEGNEKLFF. The variable domain in full, with the rest retrieved from reference TRBV5-5 and TRBJ1-4, is DAGVTQSPTHLIKTRGQQVTLRCSPISGHKSVSWYQQVLGQGPQFIFQYYEKEERGRGNFPDRFSARQFPNYSSELNVNALLLGDSALYLCASSLKDRAEGNEKLFFGSGTQLSVL.

This clonotype was seen a few times. The J gene is TRBJ2-7, the V gene TRBV5-5; 7 positions agree with TRBD2. Trimming at V came to 0 bases and at J to 0 bases, leaving 9 bases not matched to a gene. Per germline, CDR1 SGHKS and CDR2 YYEKEE (reference sequence). The CDR3 runs to 17 residues. CDR3 region: CASSLAFAGGSSYEQYF. For the CDR3, the DNA is TGTGCCAGCAGCTTGGCTTTCGCAGGCGGGAGCTCCTACGAGCAGTACTTC.

This clonotype was observed a few times. CDR3 region: CATSDYGTGYEQYF. The CDR3 coding sequence is TGTGCCACCAGTGACTATGGGACAGGCTACGAGCAGTACTTC. The rearrangement joins TRBV24-1 to TRBJ2-7; 8 nucleotides line up with TRBD1. V was clipped by 4 bases and J by 3 bases; unmatched bases: 4. The CDR3 contains 14 residues. Germline CDR1 reads KGHDR; CDR2 reads SFDVKD.

This clonotype was counted ten times or more. The V call is TRBV7-2, the J call TRBJ2-2; D not certain. The CDR3 runs to 15 residues. Trimming left V 5 bases short and J 0 bases short, with 10 bases between. Germline V gene data show CDR1 as SGHTA and CDR2 as FQGNSA. DNA for the CDR3: TGTGCCAGCAGCGTGATAGGAGCGAACACCGGGGAGCTGTTTTTT. Translation gives CASSVIGANTGELFF.

The chain is built from TRBV4-3 and TRBJ2-3; D is ambiguous. The CDR3 consists of 14 residues. Per germline, CDR1 LGHNA and CDR2 YSLEER. The V end was cut by 1 base, the J end by 7 bases, with 12 bases between. CDR3 sequence (DNA): TGCGCCAGCAGCCAAGGGGTCCCCGCAAATACGCAGTATTTT. This codes for CASSQGVPANTQYF.

This clonotype was seen a few times. The chain combines TRBV28 with TRBJ1-2; D uncertain. CDR1 and CDR2 from the germline V gene are MDHEN and SYDVKM. V was clipped by 2 bases and J by 4 bases, with 8 bases between them. This CDR3 comprises 13 residues. The CDR3 DNA reads as TGTGCCAGCAGTTTAGTGGGTGGCTATGGCTACACCTTC. Protein product: CASSLVGGYGYTF.

The V and J genes are TRBV15 and TRBJ2-1; D may be TRBD1 (5 bases). This CDR3 is built from 18 residues. The V end was cut by 0 bases, the J end by 5 bases, with 20 bases between. The germline V gene has CDR1 LNHNV and CDR2 YYDKDF (reference sequence). This chain's CDR3 is CATSRDYFRDGHHNEQFF. The DNA for the CDR3 is TGTGCCACCAGCAGAGATTATTTTAGGGATGGACACCACAATGAGCAGTTCTTC.